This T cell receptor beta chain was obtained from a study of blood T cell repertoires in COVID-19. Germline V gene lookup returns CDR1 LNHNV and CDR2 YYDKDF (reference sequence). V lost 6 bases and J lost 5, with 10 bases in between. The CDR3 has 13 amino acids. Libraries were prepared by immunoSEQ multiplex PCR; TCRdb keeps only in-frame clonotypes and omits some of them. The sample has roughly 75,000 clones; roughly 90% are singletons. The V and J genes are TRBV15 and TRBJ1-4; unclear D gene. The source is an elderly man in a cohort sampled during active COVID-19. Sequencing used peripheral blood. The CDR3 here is CATSARGNEKLFF. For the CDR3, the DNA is TGTGCCACCAGTGCGCGGGGAAATGAAAAACTGTTTTTT.